This TCR beta chain is from a study of response to subunit inactivated influenza vaccine. This clonotype has ten or more counts. TCRdb reprocessed the RT-PCR reads with MiXCR, giving one entry per CDR3 protein. This repertoire shows about 780,000 distinct CDR3 sequences, around a sixth found once; its top ten account for roughly a tenth. This TCR was recovered from a man aged 45-65 years who received an inactivated influenza vaccine. The sequences come from PBMCs from blood, collected less than 6 days after vaccination.

CDR3 coding DNA: TGCAGCTCGGGACACTTGAACACTGAAGCTTTCTTT. Protein sequence: CSSGHLNTEAFF. The V call is TRBV29-1, the J call TRBJ1-1; TRBD1 is a possible D gene (6 bases). The CDR3 sequence is 12 residues long. The germline gives CDR1 SQVTM, CDR2 ANQGSEA. Trimming removed 8 bases from V and 0 bases from J, with 10 bases in between.